One sample yielded the 32 T cell receptor beta chains listed below, sequenced in a study of Ad26.COV2.S vaccination and SARS-CoV-2 variants. TCRdb's table, derived via immunoSEQ multiplex PCR, lists solely in-frame clones and lacks some. The sample consists of approximately 420,000 clones, over 75% of them appearing once. Treatment noted: approximately 18 received Ad26.COV2.S at low or high dose, single or two shots; roughly five received placebo; per-sample allocation not given. The study sampled participants on day 63 after the first vaccine or placebo injection. This specimen consisted of peripheral blood, obtained in a trial of Ad26.COV2.S vaccine versus placebo. All receptors derive from a person aged 18-60 years who received the Ad26.COV2.S COVID-19 vaccine or a placebo.

The V and J genes are TRBV2 and TRBJ2-2, with a possible D match to TRBD1 (7 bases). The CDR3 runs to 16 residues. Germline lookup yields CDR1 SNHLY and CDR2 FYNNEI. The V and J ends lost 8 bases and 7 bases respectively, with 23 bases between them. CDR3 DNA sequence: TGTGCCAGCCGCGGGACAGTCCAGGGGGAAGTCGGGGAGCTGTTTTTT. The encoded protein is CASRGTVQGEVGELFF.

This clone was observed a few times. This rearrangement joins TRBV10-3 to TRBJ2-7; tentative D call: TRBD1 (5 bases). Germline CDR1 is ENHRY and CDR2 is SYGVKD. The CDR3 spans 12 residues. The ends were cut back, 5 bases at V and 7 bases at J, with 12 bases in the middle. The CDR3 region is CAISPQGWEQYF. CDR3 bases: TGTGCCATCAGTCCCCAGGGTTGGGAGCAGTACTTC.

This clone was detected once. The chain couples TRBV7-8 to TRBJ1-6; weak D call: TRBD1 (6 bases). V lost 4 bases, J lost 7 bases, and 14 bases lay in between. This CDR3 spans 15 amino acids. The germline gives CDR1 SGHVS, CDR2 FQNEAQ. DNA of the CDR3: TGTGCCAGCAGCTCTCAGGGGATTAGGAATTCACCCCTCCACTTT. It yields the protein CASSSQGIRNSPLHF.

The rearrangement uses TRBV6-1 and TRBJ2-7, with D unresolved. CDR1 is MNHNS, CDR2 SASEGT, per germline. This CDR3 region has 13 residues. V was cut by 5 bases and J by 5 bases, with 13 bases left in between. CDR3 in amino acids: CASSWGQMDEQYF. In DNA, the CDR3 is TGTGCCAGCAGTTGGGGTCAAATGGACGAGCAGTACTTC.

The V call is TRBV23-1, the J call TRBJ2-1, with TRBD1 as a possible D gene (6 bases). TRBV23-1 is an ORF, with its function uncertain. The germline V and J ends were trimmed by 7 bases and 0 bases, with 13 bases remaining between them. The CDR3 runs 15 residues. CDR3 sequence (DNA): TGCGCCAGCAACGAGACAGGCATCTCCTACAATGAGCAGTTCTTC. Its translation is CASNETGISYNEQFF.

The chain joins TRBV5-1 to TRBJ1-4; possibly TRBD1 for D (6 bases). Trimming took 0 bases from V and 7 from J, leaving 13 bases between them. Germline V gene data show CDR1 as SGHRS and CDR2 as YFSETQ. The CDR3 consists of 15 residues. The CDR3 loop is CASSLAEDSGEKLFF. The CDR3 DNA sequence: TGCGCCAGCAGCTTGGCCGAGGACAGCGGTGAAAAACTGTTTTTT.

V is TRBV7-3 and J is TRBJ1-5, with a weak D call TRBD1 (6 bases). The length of the CDR3 is 15 residues. Germline CDR1 SGHTA, CDR2 FQGTGA. The ends were cut back, 5 bases at V and 5 bases at J, with 16 bases in the middle. The CDR3 DNA reads as TGTGCCAGCAGCCCTAGGTGGGCAGGGGATCAGCCCCAGCATTTT. It yields the protein CASSPRWAGDQPQHF. Supplemented by reference TRBV7-3 and TRBJ1-5, the full variable domain reads GAGVSQTPSNKVTEKGKYVELRCDPISGHTALYWYRQSLGQGPEFLIYFQGTGAADDSGLPNDRFFAVRPEGSVSTLKIQRTERGDSAVYLCASSPRWAGDQPQHFGDGTRLSIL.

This sequence joins TRBV5-4 and TRBJ1-2; 7 bases map to TRBD1. The CDR3 has 15 residues. V lost 2 bases and J lost 4; bases outside the gene matches: 8. The germline gives CDR1 SGHNT, CDR2 YYREEE (reference sequence). The CDR3 bases are TGTGCCAGCAGCTTTTATCGACAGGGCCTCTATGGCTACACCTTC. Protein product: CASSFYRQGLYGYTF.

This chain links TRBV5-5 with TRBJ1-2; D not resolved. The CDR3 sequence is 15 residues long. In germline, CDR1 is SGHKS, CDR2 YYEKEE (reference sequence). The V end lost 4 bases, the J end lost 3 bases, and 16 bases lay between the germline ends. CDR3 region: CASSLGPSEYYGYTF. For the CDR3, the DNA is TGTGCCAGCAGCCTTGGCCCCTCCGAGTACTATGGCTACACCTTC. Using reference TRBV5-5 and TRBJ1-2 for the parts outside the CDR3, the full variable domain is DAGVTQSPTHLIKTRGQQVTLRCSPISGHKSVSWYQQVLGQGPQFIFQYYEKEERGRGNFPDRFSARQFPNYSSELNVNALLLGDSALYLCASSLGPSEYYGYTFGSGTRLTVV.

The chain joins TRBV2 to TRBJ1-3; D gene uncertain. V was cut by 8 bases and J by 0 bases, with 8 bases left in between. Germline V lookup: CDR1 SNHLY, CDR2 FYNNEI. The CDR3 has 13 residues. CDR3 coding DNA: TGTGCCAGCCACCAGAGCTCTGGAAACACCATATATTTT. This translates into CASHQSSGNTIYF.

The chain uses TRBV19 and TRBJ1-5, with D perhaps TRBD1 (6 bases). The CDR3 has 13 amino acids. Trimming stripped 5 bases from V and 5 bases from J, with 10 bases between. From germline, CDR1 is LNHDA and CDR2 SQIVND (reference sequence). The CDR3 sequence: CASSAQGYQPQHF. The CDR3 nucleotides read TGTGCCAGTAGTGCACAGGGATATCAGCCCCAGCATTTT. Complete variable domain (other parts from reference TRBV19 and TRBJ1-5): DGGITQSPKYLFRKEGQNVTLSCEQNLNHDAMYWYRQDPGQGLRLIYYSQIVNDFQKGDIAEGYSVSREKKESFPLTVTSAQKNPTAFYLCASSAQGYQPQHFGDGTRLSIL.

This chain uses TRBV29-1 with TRBJ2-7; no clear D. The CDR3 extends over 13 amino acids. V dropped 1 base and J dropped 0 bases, with 7 bases sitting between them. CDR1 and CDR2 from the germline V gene are SQVTM and ANQGSEA. CDR3 in DNA: TGCAGCGTTGAAGCGTCTCACTCCTACGAGCAGTACTTC. As protein: CSVEASHSYEQYF.

The chain joins TRBV4-1 to TRBJ1-2, with D possibly matching TRBD1 (5 bases). CDR3 length: 15 amino acids. The germline V and J ends were trimmed by 0 bases and 8 bases, with 16 bases remaining between them. In germline, CDR1 is MGHRA, CDR2 YSYEKL. The CDR3 sequence: CASSQDRQGSSGYTF. The CDR3, as DNA: TGCGCCAGCAGCCAAGATCGCCAGGGCTCGTCCGGCTACACCTTC.

This clone was observed once. The rearrangement links TRBV30 to TRBJ1-4; possible D gene TRBD1, 5 bases. V was clipped by 1 base and J by 7 bases, with 7 bases between them. The CDR3 is 12 residues long. CDR1 and CDR2 from the germline V gene are GTSNPN and SVGIG (reference sequence). This CDR3 is CAWSGQFEKLFF. The DNA for the CDR3 is TGTGCCTGGAGTGGACAGTTTGAAAAACTGTTTTTT.

This clone was counted a single time. The V and J genes are TRBV4-1 and TRBJ1-4; 9 nucleotides agree with TRBD1. J was trimmed by 5 bases and V by 4 bases; bases with no gene match: 8. Germline V CDR1 and CDR2: MGHRA, YSYEKL. The CDR3 runs 16 residues. The CDR3 spells CASSPPTGTGNEKLFF. CDR3 nucleotide sequence: TGCGCCAGCAGCCCACCAACCGGGACAGGGAATGAAAAACTGTTTTTT.

This CDR3 reads CASSPWGLNEQYF. The CDR3 bases are TGTGCCAGCAGTCCGTGGGGACTCAACGAGCAGTACTTC. This sequence joins TRBV2 and TRBJ2-7, with D possibly being TRBD2 (6 bases). Germline loops: CDR1 SNHLY, CDR2 FYNNEI. Deletions cut 5 bases from V and 5 bases from J, with 13 bases between. The CDR3 contains 13 residues.

Points on this clone: Other DNA sequences in this sample translate to the same CDR3. The rearrangement joins TRBV4-1 to TRBJ2-5; D is uncertain. The germline V gene encodes CDR1 MGHRA and CDR2 YSYEKL. CDR3 length: 14 residues. Trimming took off 0 bases at V and 2 bases at J, with 7 bases between the two ends. The CDR3: CASSQEGRQETQYF. In DNA form, the CDR3 reads TGCGCCAGCAGCCAAGAAGGCCGGCAAGAGACCCAGTACTTC.

The CDR3 nucleotides are TGTGCCAGCAGTGACTCGTCGGGGGAGGTCTACGAGCAGTACTTC. As protein: CASSDSSGEVYEQYF. The gene calls are TRBV6-4 and TRBJ2-7, with a tentative D call TRBD2 (6 bases). CDR1 and CDR2 from the germline V gene are MRHNA and SNTAGT. The CDR3 consists of 15 residues. Trimming took off 0 bases at V and 3 bases at J, with 12 bases between the two ends.

This clone was seen a few times. This chain uses TRBV6-6 with TRBJ1-4; D may be TRBD1 (5 bases). This CDR3 is built from 14 residues. Looked up from germline, CDR1 is MNHNY and CDR2 is SVGAGI (reference sequence). V was cut by 2 bases and J by 8 bases, with 12 bases left in between. The CDR3 nucleotides read TGTGCCAGCAGTTACCGGCAGGGAAAAGAAAAACTGTTTTTT. It is translated as CASSYRQGKEKLFF.

V and J are TRBV3-1 (or the pseudogene TRBV3-2) and TRBJ1-1, with D possibly being TRBD1 (5 bases). This CDR3 is 15 amino acids long. Germline V gene data show CDR1 as LGHDT and CDR2 as YNNKEL (reference sequence). V lost 1 base, J lost 4 bases, and 13 bases lay in between. CDR3 nucleotide sequence: TGTGCCAGCAGCCAAGTTACGGGGGGGACCACTGAAGCTTTCTTT. It translates to CASSQVTGGTTEAFF.

The chain is built from TRBV29-1 and TRBJ2-2; possible D gene TRBD2, 6 bases. The V end lost 0 bases, the J end lost 7 bases, and 15 bases lay between the germline ends. CDR3 size: 15 residues. Germline CDR1 SQVTM, CDR2 ANQGSEA. The CDR3 loop reads CSVEEGRGTGGELFF. The DNA for the CDR3 is TGCAGCGTTGAAGAGGGGCGGGGTACAGGCGGGGAGCTGTTTTTT.

This CDR3 is CASIDGTHFPGELFF. The CDR3 DNA is TGTGCCAGCATAGACGGGACACATTTCCCCGGGGAGCTGTTTTTT. V is TRBV6-5 and J is TRBJ2-2; perhaps TRBD1 as D (6 bases). CDR1 is MNHEY and CDR2 is SVGAGI in the germline V gene. The CDR3 covers 15 residues. V lost 7 bases and J lost 6, with 18 bases in between.

This clone was observed a single time. J is TRBJ2-5 and V is TRBV7-3; D possibly corresponds to TRBD1 (6 bases). Germline V gives CDR1 SGHTA, CDR2 FQGTGA. This CDR3 comprises 14 residues. V was trimmed by 2 bases and J by 8 bases, leaving 15 bases between them. The CDR3 here is CASSLGQQGYTQYF. The CDR3 nucleotides are TGTGCCAGCAGCTTAGGTCAACAGGGATACACCCAGTACTTC.

The J gene is TRBJ2-2, the V gene TRBV4-1; 8 bases are shared with TRBD1. The ends lost 0 bases at V and 8 bases at J; junction bases unmatched: 2. The germline CDR1 and CDR2 sequences are MGHRA and YSYEKL. CDR3 length: 14 residues. CDR3 in DNA: TGCGCCAGCAGCCAAGATGGACAGGGTGGGGAGCTGTTTTTT. It translates to CASSQDGQGGELFF.

The chain is built from TRBV4-1 and TRBJ2-7; maybe TRBD1 (6 bases). The CDR3 is made up of 15 amino acids. Trimming removed 1 base from V and 4 bases from J, with 14 bases in between. The germline gives CDR1 MGHRA, CDR2 YSYEKL. Here the CDR3 DNA reads TGCGCCAGCAGCCAAGGGGTTGGGGGCTTATACGAGCAGTACTTC. Its protein is CASSQGVGGLYEQYF.

The rearrangement uses TRBV7-2 and TRBJ1-1; no definite D call. Germline V gene sequence: CDR1 SGHTA, CDR2 FQGNSA. CDR3 length: 16 residues. The V gene lost 1 base and the J gene lost 3 bases, with 15 bases spanning the gap. CDR3 DNA: TGTGCCAGCAGCTTAGTCGTGAGGGCCTCGTACACTGAAGCTTTCTTT. Amino acids: CASSLVVRASYTEAFF.

This chain connects TRBV12-2 to TRBJ2-7. TRBV12-2 corresponds to a pseudogene. This CDR3 is built from 14 residues. This CDR3 is CASRITAIIYEQYF. Here the CDR3 DNA reads TGTGCAAGTCGCATCACCGCCATCATATACGAGCAGTACTTC.

The chain uses TRBV11-2 and TRBJ2-1, with a weak D call TRBD2 (5 bases). The CDR3 is 15 amino acids. The germline V gene has CDR1 SGHAT and CDR2 FQNNGV. Trimming removed 0 bases from V and 2 bases from J, with 8 bases in between. Here the CDR3 reads CASSLDTGTYNEQFF. CDR3 nucleotide sequence: TGTGCCAGCAGCTTAGATACCGGGACCTACAATGAGCAGTTCTTC.

This chain uses TRBV25-1 with TRBJ1-1, with 7 positions matching TRBD1. Germline CDR1 MGHDK, CDR2 SYGVNS. This CDR3 has 14 residues. V dropped 7 bases and J dropped 1; count of bases not matched to a gene: 6. The CDR3 nucleotides are TGTGCCAGCATCGGGGACAGCAGGAACACTGAAGCTTTCTTT. Translation gives CASIGDSRNTEAFF.

V is TRBV7-9 and J is TRBJ2-1; D is possibly TRBD2 (7 bases). The length of the CDR3 is 15 residues. V lost 2 bases, J lost 6 bases, and 14 bases lay in between. CDR1 is SEHNR, CDR2 FQNEAQ, per germline (reference sequence). The CDR3 DNA reads as TGTGCCAGCAGCTTATCCTCGAGGGGGGGCAATGAGCAGTTCTTC. Translated: CASSLSSRGGNEQFF.

As concerns this clone: Its ends do not fully match the called genes, so a read error is possible. This rearrangement joins TRBV7-7 to TRBJ2-3; D is ambiguous. The CDR3 contains 15 residues. Germline CDR1 SSHAT, CDR2 FNYEAQ (reference sequence). Written as DNA, the CDR3 is TGTGCTAGCAGCCGGAGAGAAACCCCGGGAGATACGCAGTATTTT. This translates into CASSRRETPGDTQYF.

V gene TRBV7-3 combines with J gene TRBJ2-5, with TRBD2 matching over 12 bases. The CDR3 loop spans 15 amino acids. V trimming: 6 bases; J trimming: 4 bases; junction bases outside the gene matches: 6. Germline CDR1 and CDR2: SGHTA and FQGTGA. In DNA, the CDR3 is TGTGCCAGCAGTCCTCTAGCGGGGGGGCCAGAGACCCAGTACTTC. It encodes CASSPLAGGPETQYF.